The 18 T cell receptor beta chains below were found in one sample sequenced in a study of blood T cell repertoires in COVID-19. TCRdb keeps only in-frame clones here, not all; method: immunoSEQ multiplex PCR. The data show around 140,000 clones, over 75% seen once. Material: PBMCs or T cells enriched from blood (not recorded which). Receptors were obtained from a woman in her 50s who had recovered from COVID-19.

This clone is a singleton in its sample. This sequence joins TRBV9 and TRBJ2-2, with 7 bases that match TRBD1. Germline values: CDR1 SGDLS, CDR2 YYNGEE. The CDR3 totals 17 residues. The ends lost 0 bases at V and 1 base at J; junction bases unmatched: 6. The CDR3 loop reads CASSVVKGQLNTGELFF. CDR3 DNA sequence: TGTGCCAGCAGCGTAGTGAAGGGACAGTTGAACACCGGGGAGCTGTTTTTT. The whole variable domain, filled in from reference TRBV9 and TRBJ2-2, reads DSGVTQTPKHLITATGQRVTLRCSPRSGDLSVYWYQQSLDQGLQFLIQYYNGEERAKGNILERFSAQQFPDLHSELNLSSLELGDSALYFCASSVVKGQLNTGELFFGEGSRLTVL.

V is TRBV27 and J is TRBJ1-5; D is unresolved. This CDR3 region has 15 residues. Trimming took 4 bases from V and 9 from J, leaving 19 bases between them. Germline loops: CDR1 MNHEY, CDR2 SMNVEV (reference sequence). CDR3 protein: CASSSADPSGRPQHF. The DNA of the CDR3 is TGTGCCAGCAGTTCAGCGGACCCGTCAGGTCGGCCCCAGCATTTT.

There are a few counts of this clone. The chain uses TRBV27 and TRBJ1-3; 8 bases match TRBD1. Germline CDR1 MNHEY, CDR2 SMNVEV (reference sequence). The V gene end was trimmed by 5 bases and the J gene end by 0 bases; junction bases not matched to a gene: 6. CDR3 length: 16 residues. This chain's CDR3 is CASSRITGGSGNTIYF. CDR3 DNA: TGTGCCAGCAGTCGTATTACAGGGGGCTCTGGAAACACCATATATTTT.

This rearrangement joins TRBV7-9 to TRBJ2-1; 7 bases line up with TRBD2. Germline V gene data show CDR1 as SEHNR and CDR2 as FQNEAQ (reference sequence). V lost 2 bases and J lost 5; bases outside the gene matches: 3. This CDR3 comprises 14 residues. CDR3 bases: TGTGCCAGCAGCTTAAGGGCGGGGGACAATGAGCAGTTCTTC. Amino acid sequence: CASSLRAGDNEQFF. Complete variable domain (other parts from reference TRBV7-9 and TRBJ2-1): DTGVSQNPRHKITKRGQNVTFRCDPISEHNRLYWYRQTLGQGPEFLTYFQNEAQLEKSRLLSDRFSAERPKGSFSTLEIQRTEQGDSAMYLCASSLRAGDNEQFFGPGTRLTVL.

V and J are TRBV7-9 and TRBJ1-2; TRBD1 aligns across 9 bases. CDR3 length equals 14 residues. Germline loops: CDR1 SEHNR, CDR2 FQNEAQ (reference sequence). Trimming cost V 5 bases and J 8 bases; bases outside gene matches: 9. The CDR3 reads CASSPTDRGRGYTF. Written as DNA, the CDR3 is TGTGCCAGCAGCCCGACGGACAGGGGCCGGGGCTACACCTTC.

The rearrangement uses TRBV2 and TRBJ2-7; possibly TRBD2 for D (5 bases). CDR1 and CDR2 (germline): SNHLY, FYNNEI. The germline V and J ends were trimmed by 6 bases and 3 bases, with 21 bases remaining between them. The CDR3 loop spans 16 amino acids. In DNA form, the CDR3 reads TGTGCCAGCAGACTAGGAGGAGGCAGCGACATCTACGAGCAGTACTTC. It specifies CASRLGGGSDIYEQYF.

The chain uses TRBV2 and TRBJ2-7; D perhaps matches TRBD1 (7 bases). V was trimmed by 4 bases and J by 0 bases, leaving 16 bases between them. The CDR3 is made up of 16 amino acids. Germline V lookup: CDR1 SNHLY, CDR2 FYNNEI. For the CDR3, the DNA is TGTGCCAGCAGTGTTCGCAGGGGGGCGATCTCCTACGAGCAGTACTTC. Translated: CASSVRRGAISYEQYF.

This chain links TRBV4-1 with TRBJ2-5, with D maybe TRBD1 (5 bases). V shed 1 base and J shed 1 base, with 10 bases lying between them. Germline V gene sequence: CDR1 MGHRA, CDR2 YSYEKL. The CDR3 length is 15 residues. The CDR3 sequence: CASSQGNRIQETQYF. The CDR3 region has the DNA TGCGCCAGCAGCCAAGGTAACAGGATCCAAGAGACCCAGTACTTC.

This rearrangement joins TRBV24-1 to TRBJ2-1; maybe TRBD1 (5 bases). The germline V and J ends were trimmed by 3 bases and 9 bases, with 14 bases remaining between them. The germline V gene encodes CDR1 KGHDR and CDR2 SFDVKD. This CDR3 is built from 14 residues. CDR3 loop: CATSDRGRITEQFF. DNA of the CDR3: TGTGCCACCAGTGATAGGGGAAGAATCACTGAGCAGTTCTTC.

V and J are TRBV18 and TRBJ1-2, with D maybe TRBD1 (5 bases). The CDR3 is 20 amino acids. Germline CDR1 is KGHSH and CDR2 is LQKENI. Between the trimmed V and J ends, which lost 4 bases and 4 bases, there was a span of 31 bases. This CDR3 is CASSLRRVTTVQMGIYGYTF. DNA for the CDR3: TGTGCCAGCTCACTAAGAAGAGTGACGACAGTCCAGATGGGCATCTATGGCTACACCTTC.

As concerns this clone: The sample holds other DNA sequences that translate to the same CDR3. This chain links TRBV19 with TRBJ1-2; no definite D call. Deletions cut 5 bases from V and 4 bases from J, with 17 bases between. The CDR3 has 15 residues. CDR1 is LNHDA, CDR2 SQIVND, per germline (reference sequence). CDR3 amino acids: CASSGWTSRVYGYTF. In nucleotides, the CDR3 is TGTGCCAGTAGTGGGTGGACTTCCCGAGTCTATGGCTACACCTTC. The variable domain in full, completed from reference TRBV19 and TRBJ1-2, reads DGGITQSPKYLFRKEGQNVTLSCEQNLNHDAMYWYRQDPGQGLRLIYYSQIVNDFQKGDIAEGYSVSREKKESFPLTVTSAQKNPTAFYLCASSGWTSRVYGYTFGSGTRLTVV.

The chain has TRBV11-3 and TRBJ2-2, with D perhaps TRBD2 (6 bases). V lost 1 base to trimming and J lost 2 bases, with 14 bases between them. This CDR3 region has 17 residues. The germline CDR1 and CDR2 sequences are SGHNT and YENEEA. The CDR3 protein is CASSLGGLGGNTGELFF. In nucleotides, the CDR3 is TGTGCCAGCAGCTTAGGGGGACTGGGGGGAAACACCGGGGAGCTGTTTTTT.

This clone was detected only a few times. V is TRBV20-1 and J is TRBJ1-1; D is uncertain. The germline gives CDR1 DFQATT, CDR2 SNEGSKA (reference sequence). V was shortened by 5 bases and J by 7 bases, with 11 bases between the two germline ends. The CDR3 sequence is 11 residues long. Written as DNA, the CDR3 is TGCAGTGCTCGGGCGGGATATGAAGCTTTCTTT. This translates into CSARAGYEAFF.

This clone has a single count. CDR3 nucleotide sequence: TGTGCCTGGAGTAACTATTTGGGGGCCCATCAAGAGACCCAGTACTTC. It is translated as CAWSNYLGAHQETQYF. The chain couples TRBV30 to TRBJ2-5, with TRBD1 as a possible D gene (6 bases). V dropped 2 bases and J dropped 2 bases, with 18 bases sitting between them. Germline CDR1 GTSNPN, CDR2 SVGIG (reference sequence). The CDR3 is 16 amino acids.

The rearrangement joins TRBV18 to TRBJ2-7; 9 positions agree with TRBD1. Trimming took 3 bases from V and 4 from J; bases not matched to a gene: 4. The CDR3 covers 14 residues. Germline values: CDR1 KGHSH, CDR2 LQKENI. The DNA for the CDR3 is TGTGCCAGCTCACCGGGACAGGGCCTATACGAGCAGTACTTC. Protein product: CASSPGQGLYEQYF.

The V call is TRBV19, the J call TRBJ2-1, with 14 bases identical to TRBD2. The germline CDR1 and CDR2 sequences are LNHDA and SQIVND (reference sequence). This CDR3 comprises 15 residues. J lost 4 bases, V lost 11 bases, and 7 bases had no gene match. CDR3 DNA sequence: TGTGCCTGCAGACTAGCGGGAGGGGGATACAATGAGCAGTTCTTC. Encoded protein: CACRLAGGGYNEQFF.

The chain is built from TRBV12-5 and TRBJ2-3; no clear D. V was trimmed by 4 bases and J by 6 bases, leaving 5 bases between them. The germline CDR1 and CDR2 sequences are LGHNT and FRNRAP. The CDR3 totals 11 residues. CDR3 nucleotide sequence: TGTGCTAGTGGTTCCCGGGATACGCAGTATTTT. This sequence encodes CASGSRDTQYF.

The chain has TRBV19 and TRBJ2-7; D ambiguous. The CDR3 is made up of 12 amino acids. V was clipped by 3 bases and J by 2 bases, with 5 bases between them. From germline, CDR1 is LNHDA and CDR2 SQIVND (reference sequence). DNA for the CDR3: TGTGCCAGTAGTATTCAGACCTACGAGCAGTACTTC. Translation: CASSIQTYEQYF.